The source of this T cell receptor beta chain is a study of OX40 agonist ivuxolimab in advanced cancers. CDR1 is MGHRA, CDR2 YSYEKL, per germline. The CDR3 consists of 15 residues. The V end lost 0 bases, the J end lost 3 bases, and 11 bases lay between the germline ends. Sequencing used immunoSEQ multiplex PCR; TCRdb keeps in-frame clones, though not all of them. The data hold about 82,000 clones, with around four fifths observed a single time. This TCR was recovered from an adult with an advanced solid tumor such as melanoma, head and neck, liver or kidney cancer. The source was CD4+ or CD8+ T cells sorted from blood, collected in a trial of the OX40 agonist ivuxolimab. The chain recombines TRBV4-1 with TRBJ1-2, with D perhaps TRBD1 (6 bases). As DNA, the CDR3 is TGCGCCAGCAGCCAAGATGACAGGATCGACTATGGCTACACCTTC. Amino acids: CASSQDDRIDYGYTF.